These 3 T cell receptor beta chains originate from one sample sequenced in a study of blood T cell repertoires in COVID-19 (dated by TCRdb to 2018 to 2021). Library preparation was by the immunoSEQ multiplex PCR assay. Imported from immuneACCESS, the table was reduced by TCRdb to in-frame sequences with V and J called. These copies leave out some clones; in studies compared against another copy, an unresolved V gene accounts for under half, and the cause of the remainder is not known. This sample is represented by about 280,000 clones; around four fifths of them were singletons. 8% to 10% of the sample comes from the top ten. The sequencing sample was made of peripheral blood. These receptor sequences come from a woman between 45 and 60 years old who had recovered from COVID-19.

V is TRBV9 and J is TRBJ1-3, with TRBD1 identical over 10 bases. Trimming removed 4 bases from V and 3 bases from J; junction bases left unmatched: 4. From germline, CDR1 is SGDLS and CDR2 YYNGEE. The CDR3 spans 15 residues. CDR3 bases: TGTGCCAGCAGCCCCCGGGACAGGGGTGGAAACACCATATATTTT. Translating it yields CASSPRDRGGNTIYF. Drawing the rest from reference TRBV9 and TRBJ1-3, the complete variable domain is DSGVTQTPKHLITATGQRVTLRCSPRSGDLSVYWYQQSLDQGLQFLIQYYNGEERAKGNILERFSAQQFPDLHSELNLSSLELGDSALYFCASSPRDRGGNTIYFGEGSWLTVV.

This clone was detected only once. The chain has TRBV19 and TRBJ1-1; D ambiguous. Trimming took off 10 bases at V and 0 bases at J, with 24 bases between the two ends. The CDR3 covers 17 residues. Germline CDR1 reads LNHDA; CDR2 reads SQIVND (reference sequence). In DNA form, the CDR3 reads TGTGCCACCCGGAGCGGAAAGCTATCTCAGATGAACACTGAAGCTTTCTTT. The encoded protein is CATRSGKLSQMNTEAFF.

This chain uses TRBV27 with TRBJ2-7; 11 bases are a match to TRBD1. This CDR3 region has 16 residues. Germline CDR1 MNHEY, CDR2 SMNVEV (reference sequence). Trimming took 5 bases from V and 9 from J; bases not matched to a gene: 15. The CDR3 spells CASSPVPRDRGNGQYF. In DNA, the CDR3 is TGTGCCAGCAGTCCCGTCCCCCGGGACAGGGGGAACGGGCAGTACTTC.